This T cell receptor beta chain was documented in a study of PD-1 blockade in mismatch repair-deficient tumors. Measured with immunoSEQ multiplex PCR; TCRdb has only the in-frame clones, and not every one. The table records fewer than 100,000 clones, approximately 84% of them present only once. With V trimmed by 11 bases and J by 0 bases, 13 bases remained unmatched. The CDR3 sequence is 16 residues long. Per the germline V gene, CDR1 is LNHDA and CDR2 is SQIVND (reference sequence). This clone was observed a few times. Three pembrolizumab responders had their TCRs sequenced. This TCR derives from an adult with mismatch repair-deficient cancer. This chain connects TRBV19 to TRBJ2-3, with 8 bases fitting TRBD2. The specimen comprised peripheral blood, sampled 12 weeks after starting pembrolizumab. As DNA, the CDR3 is TGTGCCGCCGCCGAACCAGCGGGAGCGAGCACAGATACGCAGTATTTT. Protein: CAAAEPAGASTDTQYF.